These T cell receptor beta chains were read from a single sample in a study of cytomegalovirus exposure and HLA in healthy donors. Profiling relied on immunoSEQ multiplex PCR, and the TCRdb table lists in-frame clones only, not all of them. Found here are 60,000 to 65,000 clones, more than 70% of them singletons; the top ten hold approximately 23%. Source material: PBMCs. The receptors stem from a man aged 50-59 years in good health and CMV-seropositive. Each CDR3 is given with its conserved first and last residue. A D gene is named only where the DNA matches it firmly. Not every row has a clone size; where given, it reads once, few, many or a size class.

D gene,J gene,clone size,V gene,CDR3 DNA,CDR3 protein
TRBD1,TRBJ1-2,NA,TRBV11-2,TGTGCCAGCAGCTGGACAGGGTTCGGCTACACCTTC,CASSWTGFGYTF
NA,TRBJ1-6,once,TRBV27,TGTGCCAGCAGTTCGCGGCTGAGGAGTTCACCCCTCCACTTT,CASSSRLRSSPLHF
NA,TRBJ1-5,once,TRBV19,TGTGCCAGTAGTATCCAGGAGGGACCCTATCAGCCCCAGCATTTT,CASSIQEGPYQPQHF
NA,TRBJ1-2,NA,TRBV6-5,TGTGCCAGCAGTTATCAGCCCCCCGGGACACACTATGGCTACACCTTC,CASSYQPPGTHYGYTF
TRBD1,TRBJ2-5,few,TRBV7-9,TGTGCCAGCAGCTTAGGGTGGGACAGGACTCAAGAGACCCAGTACTTC,CASSLGWDRTQETQYF
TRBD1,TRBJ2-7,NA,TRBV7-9,TGTGCCAGCAGCTCGGGACAGGGGGCGACCTACGAGCAGTACTTC,CASSSGQGATYEQYF
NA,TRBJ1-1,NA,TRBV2,TGTGCCGGGGGGGAGGGGAGAACTGAAGCTTTCTTT,CAGGEGRTEAFF
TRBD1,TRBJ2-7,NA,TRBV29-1,TGCAGCGTTGGACAGGGGAACTACGAGCAGTACTTC,CSVGQGNYEQYF
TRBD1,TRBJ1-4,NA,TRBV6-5,TGTGCCAGCGGGCGACAGGGCGGAAAACTGTTTTTT,CASGRQGGKLFF
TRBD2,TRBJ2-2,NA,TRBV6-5,TGTGCCAGCAGTTACGGAGCGGGGGGGACCGGGGAGCTGTTTTTT,CASSYGAGGTGELFF
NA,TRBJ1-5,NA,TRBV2,TGTGCCAGCTCCGGCGGCGGCAATCAGCCCCAGCATTTT,CASSGGGNQPQHF
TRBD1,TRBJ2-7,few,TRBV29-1,TGCAGCGTGCGCGGGACAGGGGGCGACGAGCAGTACTTC,CSVRGTGGDEQYF
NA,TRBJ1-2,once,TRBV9,TGTGCCAGCAGCGTAGAACAGGGAAGTAATTATGGCTACACCTTC,CASSVEQGSNYGYTF
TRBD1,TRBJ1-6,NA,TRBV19,TGTGCCAGTAGTGCGGGACAGACCTATAATTCACCCCTCCACTTT,CASSAGQTYNSPLHF
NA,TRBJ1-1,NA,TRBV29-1,TGCAGCGTTGAACCGGGGTTAAACACTGAAGCTTTCTTT,CSVEPGLNTEAFF
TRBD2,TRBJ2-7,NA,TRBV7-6,TGTGCCTCCGCGAAAAGTACCGGGACTAGCGGTTACGAGCAGTACTTC,CASAKSTGTSGYEQYF
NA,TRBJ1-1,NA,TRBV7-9,TGTGCCAGCAGGCGGGGGAACACTGAAGCTTTCTTT,CASRRGNTEAFF
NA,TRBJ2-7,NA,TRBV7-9,TGTGCCAGCAGCTCCGGGGGCAGGGAGGGCTACGAGCAGTACTTC,CASSSGGREGYEQYF
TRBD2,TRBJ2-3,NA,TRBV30,TGTGCCTGGAGGGGACTAGCAAGCACAGATACGCAGTATTTT,CAWRGLASTDTQYF
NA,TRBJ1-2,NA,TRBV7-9,TGTGCCAGCAGCTCCGGGGGGGGTCTTCATGGCTACACCTTC,CASSSGGGLHGYTF
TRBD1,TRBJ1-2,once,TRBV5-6,TGTGCCAGCAGCGGCACCGGGACAGGGCACGCTGGCTACACCTTC,CASSGTGTGHAGYTF
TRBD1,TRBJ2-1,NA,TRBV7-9,TGTGCCAGCAGCCTTATAGACAGGGGAAATGAGCAGTTCTTC,CASSLIDRGNEQFF
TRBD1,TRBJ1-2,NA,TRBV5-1,TGCGCCAGCAGCTTGGAAGGACAGGGGGCTCGAGGCTACACCTTC,CASSLEGQGARGYTF
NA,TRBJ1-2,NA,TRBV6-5,TGTGCCAGCAGTTCAACCGGGACAACTAACTATGGCTACACCTTC,CASSSTGTTNYGYTF
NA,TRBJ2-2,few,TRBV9,TGTGCCAGCAGCCCCCAGGCTAGGGGCGGCGGGGAGCTGTTTTTT,CASSPQARGGGELFF
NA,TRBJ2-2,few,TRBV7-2,TGTGCCAGCAGCCGAGGCATGGAGCTGTTTTTT,CASSRGMELFF
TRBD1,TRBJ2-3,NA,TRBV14,TGTGCCAGAGACAGGGTTTTTTACACAGATACGCAGTATTTT,CARDRVFYTDTQYF
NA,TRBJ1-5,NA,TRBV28,TGTGCCTCCTATGCGGGAGTGCGCAATCAGCCCCAGCATTTT,CASYAGVRNQPQHF
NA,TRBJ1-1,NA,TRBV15,TGTGCCACCAGCAGATTGGGGGGTCCCTGGTCGGATGCTGAAGCTTTCTTT,CATSRLGGPWSDAEAFF
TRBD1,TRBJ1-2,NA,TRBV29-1,TGCAGCGTTGCACCGGGACAGAGATATGACTACACCTTC,CSVAPGQRYDYTF
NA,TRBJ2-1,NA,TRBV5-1,TGCGCCAGCAGCTTGGTTGCGGCCAGCTCCTACAATGAGCAGTTCTTC,CASSLVAASSYNEQFF
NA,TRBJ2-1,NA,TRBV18,TGTGCCAGCTCACCACCTAGTATCCCTTTCAATGAGCAGTTCTTC,CASSPPSIPFNEQFF
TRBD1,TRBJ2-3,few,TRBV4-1,TGCGCCAGCAGCTTCGACAGGGGCACAGATACGCAGTATTTT,CASSFDRGTDTQYF
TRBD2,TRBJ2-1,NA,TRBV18,TGTGCCAGCTCACCACCTAGCGGGGATAATGAGCAGTTCTTC,CASSPPSGDNEQFF
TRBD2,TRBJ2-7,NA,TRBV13,TGTGCCAGCAGCTTACCCAGCGGGGGGCCACTCTCCTACGAGCAGTACTTC,CASSLPSGGPLSYEQYF
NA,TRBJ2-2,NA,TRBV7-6,TGTGCCAGCAGCTTAGGTGTTAGCGGAACCGGGGAGCTGTTTTTT,CASSLGVSGTGELFF
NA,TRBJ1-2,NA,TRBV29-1,TGCAGCGTTGACGGGGGGCACTATGGCTACACCTTC,CSVDGGHYGYTF
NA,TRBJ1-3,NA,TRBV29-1,TGCAGCGTTCGGGTGTCGGACAGCGTGGGGGGAAACACCATATATTTT,CSVRVSDSVGGNTIYF
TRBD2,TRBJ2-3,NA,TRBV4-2,TGTGCCAGCAGCCAAGAAACGGGAGGAACAGATACGCAGTATTTT,CASSQETGGTDTQYF
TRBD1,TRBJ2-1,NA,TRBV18,TGTGCCAGCTCACACGACAGGGACAATGAGCAGTTCTTC,CASSHDRDNEQFF